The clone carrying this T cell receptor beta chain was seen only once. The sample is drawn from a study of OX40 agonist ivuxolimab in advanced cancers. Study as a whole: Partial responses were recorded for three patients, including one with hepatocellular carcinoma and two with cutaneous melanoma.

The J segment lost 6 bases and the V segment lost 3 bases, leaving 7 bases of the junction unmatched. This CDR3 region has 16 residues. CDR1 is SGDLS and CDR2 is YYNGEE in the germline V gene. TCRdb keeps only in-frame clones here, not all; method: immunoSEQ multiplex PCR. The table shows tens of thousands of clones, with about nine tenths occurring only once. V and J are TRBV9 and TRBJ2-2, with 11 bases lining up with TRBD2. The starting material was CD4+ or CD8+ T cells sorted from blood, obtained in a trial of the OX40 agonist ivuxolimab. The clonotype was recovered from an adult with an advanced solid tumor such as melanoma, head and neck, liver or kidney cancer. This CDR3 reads CASSETLAGEAGELFF. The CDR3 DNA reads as TGTGCCAGCAGCGAGACACTAGCGGGAGAGGCCGGGGAGCTGTTTTTT. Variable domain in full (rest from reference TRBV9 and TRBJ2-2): DSGVTQTPKHLITATGQRVTLRCSPRSGDLSVYWYQQSLDQGLQFLIQYYNGEERAKGNILERFSAQQFPDLHSELNLSSLELGDSALYFCASSETLAGEAGELFFGEGSRLTVL.